Following are 10 T cell receptor beta chains from one sample sequenced in a study of coeliac disease. Generated by immunoSEQ multiplex PCR, the TCRdb table keeps only in-frame clones and is missing some. The top ten clones hold about 11% of a sample with thousands of clones, about 61% of them seen once. Sequencing was done on a sample of lamina propria lymphocytes from the gut. The receptors stem from a woman aged 65 to 85 with celiac disease.

This clone was detected a few times. This chain uses TRBV4-2 with TRBJ2-2; maybe TRBD1 (6 bases). The CDR3 loop spans 17 amino acids. V lost 3 bases and J 4 bases, leaving 18 bases between the germline ends. The germline V gene encodes CDR1 LGHNA and CDR2 YNFKEQ. DNA for the CDR3: TGTGCCAGCAGCCAGACGGGGCAGGGGTCCTTCACCGGGGAGCTGTTTTTT. Protein product: CASSQTGQGSFTGELFF.

This clone appeared a few times. The rearrangement uses TRBV4-2 and TRBJ2-7; a weak D match, TRBD2 (5 bases). Between the trimmed V and J ends, which lost 0 bases and 2 bases, there was a span of 11 bases. The CDR3 consists of 15 residues. From germline, CDR1 is LGHNA and CDR2 YNFKEQ. The CDR3 sequence: CASSQERTGAYEQYF. The CDR3 DNA reads TGTGCCAGCAGCCAAGAGAGGACTGGCGCCTACGAGCAGTACTTC.

The CDR3 nucleotides read TGTGCCTGTGCTCGGTACACAGATACGCAGTATTTT. Amino acids: CACARYTDTQYF. V usage is TRBV30 and J usage is TRBJ2-3; D gene unclear. V was clipped by 6 bases and J by 2 bases, with 9 bases between them. CDR1 GTSNPN and CDR2 SVGIG come from the germline V gene (reference sequence). The CDR3 runs to 12 residues.

This clone was counted a few times. The CDR3 is CASSLVSGFATEAFF. In nucleotides, the CDR3 is TGTGCCAGCAGCTTGGTTTCAGGATTCGCCACTGAAGCTTTCTTT. V gene TRBV5-5 combines with J gene TRBJ1-1; D remains ambiguous. With 0 bases removed from V and 4 bases from J, the gap between germline ends came to 13 bases. The CDR3 is made up of 15 amino acids. Germline V gene data show CDR1 as SGHKS and CDR2 as YYEKEE (reference sequence).

The gene calls are TRBV9 and TRBJ2-7; D is perhaps TRBD1 (5 bases). V was pared by 2 bases and J by 4 bases, with 16 bases between. CDR1 and CDR2 (germline): SGDLS, YYNGEE. The CDR3 is made up of 15 amino acids. CDR3 amino acids: CASSVSQGFAYEQYF. The CDR3 DNA sequence: TGTGCCAGCAGCGTTAGCCAGGGCTTCGCTTACGAGCAGTACTTC.

The J gene is TRBJ2-3, the V gene TRBV4-2, with 7 bases identical to TRBD2. Per germline, CDR1 LGHNA and CDR2 YNFKEQ. With V trimmed by 0 bases and J by 4 bases, 13 bases remained unmatched. The CDR3 is 18 residues long. The CDR3, as DNA: TGTGCCAGCAGCCAAGATCTTGGGAGCGGGGTCAGGCCAGATACGCAGTATTTT. This sequence encodes CASSQDLGSGVRPDTQYF.

V is TRBV4-1 and J is TRBJ2-6; D remains unclear. Trimming left V 4 bases short and J 3 bases short, with 13 bases between. Germline CDR1 MGHRA, CDR2 YSYEKL. The CDR3 consists of 16 residues. The CDR3 bases are TGCGCCAGCAGCCCACAGAAAACAAGTGGGGCCAACGTCCTGACTTTC. This translates into CASSPQKTSGANVLTF.

The rearrangement uses TRBV4-1 and TRBJ2-2, with no clear D. The CDR3 has 17 residues. Between the trimmed V and J ends, which lost 1 base and 0 bases, there was a span of 12 bases. Germline V CDR1 and CDR2: MGHRA, YSYEKL. The CDR3 spells CASSQVPSTANTGELFF. The CDR3 bases are TGCGCCAGCAGCCAAGTGCCATCCACAGCGAACACCGGGGAGCTGTTTTTT.

The rearrangement joins TRBV30 to TRBJ2-5; 13 bases match TRBD2. This CDR3 comprises 14 residues. CDR1 is GTSNPN, CDR2 SVGIG, per germline (reference sequence). J gave up 5 bases and V 0 bases, and 0 bases lay outside the gene matches. CDR3 DNA sequence: TGTGCCTGGAGTGTGACTAGCGGGGGGGAGACCCAGTACTTC. It is translated as CAWSVTSGGETQYF.

The chain links TRBV4-1 to TRBJ1-2; TRBD1 matches at 9 bases. V lost 1 base, J lost 5 bases, and 2 bases stayed unmatched. Per germline, CDR1 MGHRA and CDR2 YSYEKL. The CDR3 covers 14 residues. DNA of the CDR3: TGCGCCAGCAGCCAAGGACAGGGGGGGTATGGCTACACCTTC. It specifies CASSQGQGGYGYTF.